This T cell receptor (beta chain) was identified during a study of T cell responses to AZD1222 COVID-19 vaccine (dated by TCRdb to the early 2020s). For context, the study as a whole: AZD1222 recipients with second doses at about 4 weeks or about 12 weeks were pooled, because spike-specific TCR depth and breadth did not differ between schedules. Trial participants were enrolled by age into 18-55, 56-69 and 70-plus year subgroups, with about 150, 27 and 61 TCR-sequenced participants respectively. TCR sequencing covered roughly 230 trial participants: nearly 210 given two doses of AZD1222 and some 25 given two doses of MenACWY control vaccine. Broader findings and caveats from the paper: The 56-69-year group was small, and its depth increase did not reach significance, likely because of low power. Participants were mostly white British and included more females than males, and it was suggested by the authors that clonal diversity may have been underestimated. Because no samples from the day 14 peak response were available, repertoires could be characterized only after the peak T cell response. After two AZD1222 doses, spike-specific TCR breadth and depth were significantly higher than at day 0 and than in MenACWY recipients. Nearly half of unique spike-specific TCRs reportedly recognized epitopes outside regions mutated in the B.1.351 and B.1.1.7 variants. Conclusions about previously exposed vaccinees were limited because only a handful of AZD1222 recipients were SARS-CoV-2 seropositive at baseline. The whole spike protein was spanned by vaccine-associated CD4 TCRs, and dominant responses were seen in regions 160-218 and 743-854.

The CDR3 regions of human TCRbeta chains were subjected to immunosequencing. The paper's data handling went like this. TCRs in the repertoires were compared against a reference library of SARS-CoV-2-specific TCRs that had been generated with the MIRA antigen-specificity platform. Breadth was defined as the fraction of unique TCRs that were SARS-CoV-2-associated. Depth was defined as the fraction of total T cells that were SARS-CoV-2-associated. Using the MIRA data, each spike-specific TCR was assigned both to the spike region to which the TCR was reactive and to a CD4 or CD8 class. Log10-transformed breadth and depth values were compared by one-way ANOVA with Sidak's multiple comparisons tests. This is the immuneACCESS table as TCRdb keeps it, with only in-frame sequences that have V and J called. A part of the clones is gone; compared with another copy, unresolved V genes explain less than half, and the rest is unexplained. That table supplies the V and J calls and clone size; D and trimming were determined from the DNA. For this sample there are approximately 150,000 clones; 75% to 95% appear just once. More than 1.3% of the sample rests with the top ten.

In the case of this clone: There is no known antigen for this receptor. No base qualities exist here, and no much larger clone lies one base off it.

Reading the label with the study, this specimen's time point is: baseline before first vaccination. Vaccinee samples came from UK trials COV001 and COV002, including a single-blind randomized controlled phase 2/3 trial of AZD1222 (ChAdOx1 nCoV-19) in healthy adults. For TCRbeta chain sequencing, PBMC samples were collected from trial participants at day 0 and at day 28 after the second dose. Trimmed from V: 0 bases; trimmed from J: 2 bases; junction bases lacking a gene match: 3. From the cysteine through the phenylalanine, the CDR3 covers 16 amino acids. This entry keeps only the CDR3 DNA: 48 bases, framed from base 1. The germline V gene specifies MGHRA as CDR1 and YSYEKL as CDR2.

This sequence originates from an adult in good health. Sequenced material: peripheral blood, taken on day 0 of AZD1222 vaccination. The chain joins TRBV4-1 to TRBJ2-7; 11 bases in the middle match TRBD2. The CDR3 is CASSQDGTSGTYEQYF. The nucleotide sequence reads TGCGCCAGCAGCCAAGATGGGACTAGCGGCACCTACGAGCAGTACTTC.